This paragraph reports one T cell receptor (beta chain). It has no known antigen specificity. Base qualities are missing; no much larger clone stands one base away. The cohort consisted of hundreds of healthy bone marrow donors. All cohort members were sampled while nominally healthy, although unrecorded immune exposures were likely present. The donor was CMV seropositive and belonged to the group of 250 to 300 seropositive cohort members. A peripheral blood sample was provided by each donor, and peripheral blood mononuclear cells were used for TCR beta sequencing. The Qiagen DNeasy Blood Extraction Kit was used to extract genomic DNA from the blood cell samples. These data are taken from a study of cytomegalovirus exposure and HLA in healthy donors (dated by TCRdb to the late 2010s). Context from the whole study: An earlier analysis of some 550 of the donors reported approximately 290 Gb of sequence data and 100 million to 130 million unique TCR beta sequences from 150 million to 200 million T cells. Every discovery cohort repertoire had been produced on one sequencing platform. The T cell repertoires of several hundred subjects were profiled by immunosequencing and related to cytomegalovirus serostatus. The study aimed to test whether cataloging public T cell receptors could reveal signatures of past pathogen exposure. Of the 300 to 450 genotyped donors, roughly 80% fell in the genetic ancestry cluster associated with self-reported Caucasian donors. To decide whether each TCR beta V gene segment behaved as functional or pseudogenic, an earlier analysis of some 570 of the donors relied on high-throughput TCR beta sequencing. HLA typing covered class I and class II loci at four-digit resolution. Typing coverage differed by locus: A, B, C, DRB1 and DQB1 were typed in about 620-630 donors, DQA1 in 522, DPA1 in nearly 610, and DPB1 in 450 to 490. Along with the approximately 620-subject first cohort, a separate validation cohort of more than 90 different subjects was used. Among 300 to 500 genotyped donors of the cohort, an average of approximately 240,000 unique TCR beta nucleotide sequences was sequenced per donor, of which about 19% were non-productive. A later analysis re-analyzed previously published TCR beta repertoires from 660 or so donors and added high-resolution HLA genotyping to study TCR occurrence patterns. The study combined high-throughput TCR immunosequencing, statistical association of individual TCRs with disease status, and machine learning to predict cytomegalovirus infection status. In the later analysis, no new phenotypic data were used to find candidate immune exposures; instead, reliance was placed on TCR beta sequences and their occurrence across donors. Genome-wide SNP genotypes for about 65% of the 666 donors were used in a later genetic analysis, which treated that subset as a discovery cohort. Roughly five DR-DQ haplotypes were handled as single units for association and clustering because linkage in the cohort was strong. Donor age, sex, ethnicity and CMV serostatus were compiled together with the repertoire data. An early release covering 550 to 650 HLA-typed donors comprised around 300 gigabases of sequencing data and tens of millions of unique TCR sequences.

Receptors were amplified or captured by the immunoSEQ multiplex PCR assay. For the multiplex PCR, a mixture combining 60 forward primers for TCR Vbeta segments and 13 reverse primers for TCR Jbeta segments was used. A multiplex PCR assay on genomic DNA amplified the CDR3 region of rearranged TCR beta genes. On the Illumina HiSeq System, the amplified TCR beta libraries were sequenced as 87-base-pair reads. In the authors' own workflow: Across the roughly 670 repertoires, a later analysis counted 78 million or so unique TCR beta chains, around 11 million of which were shared by at least two donors. Raw reads were error-corrected and collapsed into unique sequences by a nearest-neighbor algorithm in which closely related sequences were merged to remove PCR and sequencing errors. To assign V, D and J gene segments, CDR3 sequences were aligned to IMGT reference sequences. For a sequence to be retained, at least a six-nucleotide match to both a V gene segment and a J gene segment was required. A rearrangement counted as productive if the CDR3 had no stop codons and remained in frame with V and J, and every other rearrangement counted as non-productive. Following IMGT convention, CDR3 was defined as the stretch from the second conserved V-encoded cysteine up to the conserved J-encoded phenylalanine. The earlier analysis of about 590 of the donors excluded sequences that lacked an unambiguous match to a single V gene segment. In an earlier analysis of 587 of the donors, V segments were called functional above 56.7% productive rearrangements and were called segregating when the between-donor standard deviation exceeded 5%. A statistical classification framework was developed to diagnose cytomegalovirus status using the catalog of TCR beta chain sequences. A later analysis assigned V and J genes by comparing TCR nucleotide sequences with IMGT/GENE-DB human TR gene sequences. Using the TCRdist pipeline, a later analysis assigned CDR3 sequences along with most-parsimonious VDJ recombination scenarios. In a later analysis, each TCR beta chain was defined by its CDR3 amino acid sequence together with its V-gene family, and reads lacking a unique V-gene family were excluded. To address suspected cross-contamination and a sequencing artifact, a later analysis removed roughly 580 highly shared, low-generation-probability nucleotide sequences. A later analysis calculated a clonal expansion index for each public chain from normalized within-repertoire ranks of inferred template counts. A later analysis computed generation probabilities with a VDJ recombination model fitted to out-of-frame rearrangements, and checked the results against IGoR. In a later analysis, hypergeometric tests were used to score TCR-TCR, TCR-HLA and TCR-CMV co-occurrence, with a repertoire-size bias correction applied to TCR pairs. A later analysis estimated false discovery rates by permuting HLA or CMV assignments 20 times. In a later analysis, co-occurring TCRs were grouped using DBSCAN, and TCRdist sequence similarity was added for clustering within HLA-allele-positive subsets. Repertoires with fewer than 30,000 or more than 120,000 public chains, plus five repertoires with anomalous nucleotide sharing, were excluded from co-occurrence clustering. Entries here come from immuneACCESS through TCRdb and include only in-frame sequences with V and J called. Some clones fail to appear in such tables; in the studies checked, an unresolved V gene covers under half of the shortfall, and the cause of the remainder is unknown. D and trimming come from the DNA, and the V and J calls and clone size come from that table. The sample table lists 80,000 to 130,000 clones, approximately 81% of them with a count of one. Approximately 4.2% of the sample is in the top ten clones.

Broad study findings and their caveats: A later analysis associated roughly 17,000 TCR beta sequences with specific HLA alleles at a false discovery rate of 0.05. An earlier analysis of around 500 of the donors showed that most TCR beta V segments appeared in productive rearrangements either about 87% or about 30% of the time, which broadly matched IMGT annotations. The only immune exposure information available for the cohort was CMV serostatus. When HLA alleles, especially DR and DQ, strongly co-occurred, TCR associations were difficult to assign to individual alleles. Across donors, most TCR sequences were observed very rarely, whereas some public TCRs were present in many individuals. The presence/absence analyses assumed that sequencing depth was roughly uniform across donors, and that assumption may not be true. V-gene and J-gene trimming of TCR beta chains was associated with a missense DCLRE1C variant in a later genetic analysis, and the association was replicated in an independent cohort. Because the 87-base-pair reads could not distinguish some IMGT-functional V segments, including TRBV6-2 and TRBV6-3, those segments were excluded. Cytomegalovirus status was reported to be diagnosed by the classifier with high specificity and sensitivity in both the original and validation cohorts. A later analysis found that TCR association rates varied across HLA loci, with DRB1 alleles showing the most associated TCRs and HLA-C alleles the fewest. The earlier analysis of some 540 of the donors excluded roughly 16 rarely observed V segments, including chromosome 9 orphons, because counts were too low. The cohort was sequenced for TCR beta chains only, and without alpha or paired-chain data the features that could be detected were limited. In vitro tests confirmed that a few of the cytomegalovirus-associated TCR beta chains recognize cytomegalovirus antigens. The sequencing pipeline was judged likely to have produced a cluster of highly shared sequence variants as a technical artifact. Because some donors lacked HLA typing at each locus, the association tests relied only on the typed subset. According to a later analysis, parvovirus B19, influenza, CMV and Epstein-Barr virus appeared linked to several top co-occurrence clusters. A later analysis found that HLA-associated TCR beta chains were more clonally expanded and had lower generation probabilities than equally common non-associated chains. A total of fewer than 200 TCR beta chains were listed by the study as associated with cytomegalovirus. Correlated functional status among segregating V segments might reflect linkage disequilibrium, but an unknown experimental factor could not be ruled out. It was suggested by the authors that the approach could potentially be generalized to other disease states and immunological phenotypes. Compared with the approximately 700-donor mean, donors in an Asian-associated ancestry cluster had fewer N-insertions in productive TCRs, according to a later genetic analysis. A further reported finding was that TCR beta sequences accurately predicted the HLA-A and HLA-B alleles for most subjects in the first cohort. A later analysis found that most CMV-associated TCR beta chains appeared HLA-restricted, with HLA associations seemingly driven largely by CMV exposure.

The germline V gene sets CDR1 to MNHNS and CDR2 to SASEGT. The CDR3 measures 13 amino acids from cysteine to phenylalanine. CDR3 DNA is the only sequence kept; it has 39 bases, read in frame from the first base. Trimming removed 5 bases from V and 3 bases from J, leaving 10 bases between the germline ends. The sample taken for sequencing was PBMCs. The sequence derives from a female donor in good health and CMV-seropositive. Rearrangement joined TRBV6-1 to TRBJ1-2; D gene: possibly TRBD1, on 6 matching bases. The CDR3 has the sequence CASSQQGYYGYTF. The DNA is TGTGCCAGCAGTCAACAGGGCTACTATGGCTACACCTTC.